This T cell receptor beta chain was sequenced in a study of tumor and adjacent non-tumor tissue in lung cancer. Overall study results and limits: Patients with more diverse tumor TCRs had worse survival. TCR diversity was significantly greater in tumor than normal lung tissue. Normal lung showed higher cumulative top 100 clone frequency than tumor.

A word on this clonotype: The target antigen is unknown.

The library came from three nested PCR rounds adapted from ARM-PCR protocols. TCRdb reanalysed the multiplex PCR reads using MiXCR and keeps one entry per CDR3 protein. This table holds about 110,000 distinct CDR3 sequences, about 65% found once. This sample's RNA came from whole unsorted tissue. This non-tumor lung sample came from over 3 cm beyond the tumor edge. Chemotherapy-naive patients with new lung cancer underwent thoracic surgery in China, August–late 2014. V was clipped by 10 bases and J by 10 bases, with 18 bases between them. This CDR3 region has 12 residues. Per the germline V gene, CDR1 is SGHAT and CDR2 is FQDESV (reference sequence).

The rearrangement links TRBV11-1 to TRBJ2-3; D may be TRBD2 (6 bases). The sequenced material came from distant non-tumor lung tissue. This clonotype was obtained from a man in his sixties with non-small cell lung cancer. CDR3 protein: CATRGGSNAQYF. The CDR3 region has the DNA TGTGCCACGCGGGGAGGTTCGAATGCGCAGTATTTT.